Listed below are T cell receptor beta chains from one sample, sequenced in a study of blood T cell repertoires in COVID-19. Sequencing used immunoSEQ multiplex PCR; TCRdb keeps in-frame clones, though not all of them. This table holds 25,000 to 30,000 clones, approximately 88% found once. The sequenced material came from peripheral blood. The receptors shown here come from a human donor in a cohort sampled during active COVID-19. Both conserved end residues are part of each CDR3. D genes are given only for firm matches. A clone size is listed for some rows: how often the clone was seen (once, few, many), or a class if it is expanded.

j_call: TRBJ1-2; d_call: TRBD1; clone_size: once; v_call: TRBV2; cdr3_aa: CASRGTGQNYGYTF; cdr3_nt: TGTGCCAGCAGGGGGACAGGGCAAAACTATGGCTACACCTTC
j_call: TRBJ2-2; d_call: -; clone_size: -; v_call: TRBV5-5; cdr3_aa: CASSLILAGELFF; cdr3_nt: TGTGCCAGCAGCTTGATACTGGCCGGGGAGCTGTTTTTT
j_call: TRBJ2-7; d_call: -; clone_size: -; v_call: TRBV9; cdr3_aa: CASSSGETYEQYF; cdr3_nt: TGTGCCAGCAGCTCGGGAGAAACCTACGAGCAGTACTTC
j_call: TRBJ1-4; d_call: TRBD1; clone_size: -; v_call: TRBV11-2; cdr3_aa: CASSLTGATNEKLFF; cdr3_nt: TGTGCCAGCAGCTTGACAGGGGCAACTAATGAAAAACTGTTTTTT
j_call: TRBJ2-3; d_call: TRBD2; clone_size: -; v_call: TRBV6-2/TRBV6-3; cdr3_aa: CASSFAGVITDTQYF; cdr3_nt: TGTGCCAGCAGTTTTGCGGGGGTGATCACAGATACGCAGTATTTT
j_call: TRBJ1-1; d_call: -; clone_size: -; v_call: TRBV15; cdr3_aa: CATSRDRGLGTEAFF; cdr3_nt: TGTGCCACCAGCAGAGACAGGGGTCTTGGCACTGAAGCTTTCTTT
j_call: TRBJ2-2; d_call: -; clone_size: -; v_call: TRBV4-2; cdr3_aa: CASSRLEQDTGELFF; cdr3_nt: TGTGCCAGCAGCCGACTGGAACAGGACACCGGGGAGCTGTTTTTT
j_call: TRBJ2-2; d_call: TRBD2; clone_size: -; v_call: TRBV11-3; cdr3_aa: CASSLGRGARELGTGELFF; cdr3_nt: TGTGCCAGCAGTCTCGGGAGGGGAGCCAGGGAGCTGGGGACCGGGGAGCTGTTTTTT
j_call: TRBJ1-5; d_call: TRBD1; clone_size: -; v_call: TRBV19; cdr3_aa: CASSPRGLDQPQHF; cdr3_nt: TGTGCCAGTAGCCCCAGGGGGCTGGATCAGCCCCAGCATTTT
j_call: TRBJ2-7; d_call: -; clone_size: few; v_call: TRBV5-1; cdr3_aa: CASSTGPTNRWYEQYF; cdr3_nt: TGCGCCAGCAGCACAGGTCCCACCAATAGGTGGTACGAGCAGTACTTC
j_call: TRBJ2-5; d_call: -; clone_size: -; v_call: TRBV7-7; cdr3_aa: CASSATLGQQETQYF; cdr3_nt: TGTGCCAGCAGCGCAACACTTGGACAGCAAGAGACCCAGTACTTC
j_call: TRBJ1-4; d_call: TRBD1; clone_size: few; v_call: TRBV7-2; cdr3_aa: CASSPPGQGNEKLFF; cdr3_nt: TGTGCCAGCAGCCCGCCGGGACAGGGGAATGAAAAACTGTTTTTT
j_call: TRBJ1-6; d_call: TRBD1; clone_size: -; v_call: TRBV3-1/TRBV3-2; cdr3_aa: CASSLQTGTGVSPLHF; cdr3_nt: TGTGCCAGCAGCCTCCAGACCGGGACAGGGGTTTCACCCCTCCACTTT
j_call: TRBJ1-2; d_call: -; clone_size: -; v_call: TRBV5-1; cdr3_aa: CASSPGRERRHGYTF; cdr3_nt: TGCGCCAGCAGCCCCGGACGGGAAAGACGGCATGGCTACACCTTC
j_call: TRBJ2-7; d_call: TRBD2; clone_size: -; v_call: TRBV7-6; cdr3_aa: CASSPLLAGDYEQYF; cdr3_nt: TGTGCCAGCAGCCCCCTACTAGCGGGGGACTACGAGCAGTACTTC
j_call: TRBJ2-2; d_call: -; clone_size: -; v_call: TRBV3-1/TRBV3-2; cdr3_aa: CASSHRGASTGELFF; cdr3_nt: TGTGCCAGCAGCCACAGGGGGGCGAGCACCGGGGAGCTGTTTTTT
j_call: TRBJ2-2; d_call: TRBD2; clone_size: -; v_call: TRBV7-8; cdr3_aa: CASSLEASGGATGGELFF; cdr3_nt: TGTGCCAGCAGCTTAGAGGCTAGCGGGGGGGCAACGGGCGGGGAGCTGTTTTTT
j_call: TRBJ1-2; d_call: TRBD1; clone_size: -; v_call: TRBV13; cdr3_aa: CASSLGGGQGALFGYGYTF; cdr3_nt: TGTGCCAGCAGCTTAGGCGGGGGACAGGGGGCATTATTTGGATATGGCTACACCTTC